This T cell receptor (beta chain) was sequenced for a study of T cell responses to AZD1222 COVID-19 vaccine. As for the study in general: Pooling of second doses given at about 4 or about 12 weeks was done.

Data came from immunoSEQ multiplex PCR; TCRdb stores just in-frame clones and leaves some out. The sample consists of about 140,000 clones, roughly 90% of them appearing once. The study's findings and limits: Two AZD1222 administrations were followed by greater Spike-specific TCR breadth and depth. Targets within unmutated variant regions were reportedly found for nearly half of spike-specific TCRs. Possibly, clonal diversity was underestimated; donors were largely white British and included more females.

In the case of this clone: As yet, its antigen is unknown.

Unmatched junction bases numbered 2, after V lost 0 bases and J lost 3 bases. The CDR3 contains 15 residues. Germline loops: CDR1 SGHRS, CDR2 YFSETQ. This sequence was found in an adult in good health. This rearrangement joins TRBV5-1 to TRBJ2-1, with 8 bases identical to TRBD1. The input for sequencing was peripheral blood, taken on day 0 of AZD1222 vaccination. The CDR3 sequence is CASSLAQGDYNEQFF. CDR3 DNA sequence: TGCGCCAGCAGCTTGGCACAGGGGGACTACAATGAGCAGTTCTTC.